This T cell receptor beta chain appears in the sequencing data of a study of T cell repertoires in cytomegalovirus infection. Whole-study results and caveats: Clonotypes of TCR beta that were HLA-C-restricted and CMV-specific dominated the ex vivo response.

MiXCR was run by TCRdb on the reads, yielding one entry per CDR3 protein. The sample consists of 510,000 or so distinct CDR3 sequences, 26% of them appearing once. This clonotype was seen ten or more times. What it binds is not known. V lost 7 bases, J lost 0 bases, and 5 bases stayed unmatched. This CDR3 comprises 15 residues. The germline CDR1 and CDR2 sequences are LNHDA and SQIVND (reference sequence). This clonotype was obtained from a human donor in good health (CMV status not recorded). Some clones in this sample may be carry-over from other donors' samples. What was sequenced was PBMCs. The chain links TRBV19 to TRBJ1-5; 8 nucleotides line up with TRBD1. CDR3 residues: CASIKGQDSNQPQHF. In nucleotides, the CDR3 is TGTGCCAGTATTAAGGGACAGGATAGCAATCAGCCCCAGCATTTT.